These 14 T cell receptor beta chains originate from one sample sequenced in a study of cytomegalovirus exposure and HLA in healthy donors. PCR used 60 Vbeta primers and 13 Jbeta primers. Here immunoSEQ multiplex PCR was the method, and the copy in TCRdb shows in-frame clones only, minus some. The table has about 35,000 clones, approximately 76% seen once. The sample was PBMCs. These receptors all come from a woman aged 30 to 39 in good health and CMV-seropositive.

This clone has only a few counts. The chain combines TRBV7-6 with TRBJ1-5; weak D call: TRBD1 (5 bases). The CDR3 loop spans 15 amino acids. The V end lost 2 bases, the J end lost 3 bases, and 11 bases lay between the germline ends. Per the germline V gene, CDR1 is SGHVS and CDR2 is FNYEAQ. The CDR3 nucleotides read TGTGCCAGCAGCTTAAGCTCAGGGCTCAATCAGCCCCAGCATTTT. Translation gives CASSLSSGLNQPQHF. Supplemented by reference TRBV7-6 and TRBJ1-5, the full variable domain reads GAGVSQSPRYKVTKRGQDVALRCDPISGHVSLYWYRQALGQGPEFLTYFNYEAQQDKSGLPNDRFSAERPEGSISTLTIQRTEQRDSAMYRCASSLSSGLNQPQHFGDGTRLSIL.

This clone came up once. CDR3 loop: CASSVTGVAGNTIYF. The CDR3 region has the DNA TGTGCCAGCAGCGTAACAGGGGTGGCTGGAAACACCATATATTTT. The gene calls are TRBV9 and TRBJ1-3; 7 bases agree with TRBD1. Germline V gives CDR1 SGDLS, CDR2 YYNGEE. The J segment lost 2 bases and the V segment lost 1 base, leaving 3 bases of the junction unmatched. CDR3 size: 15 residues.

The genes are TRBV5-1 and TRBJ2-5; 7 nucleotides match TRBD1. CDR3 length equals 14 residues. Looked up from germline, CDR1 is SGHRS and CDR2 is YFSETQ. V was clipped by 1 base and J by 3 bases; unmatched bases: 3. The DNA for the CDR3 is TGCGCCAGCAGCTTGACAGGGGTCAAAGAGACCCAGTACTTC. This translates into CASSLTGVKETQYF.

The chain employs TRBV30 and TRBJ2-7; D unclear. V was shortened by 0 bases and J by 3 bases, with 3 bases between the two germline ends. The germline gives CDR1 GTSNPN, CDR2 SVGIG (reference sequence). The CDR3 runs to 11 residues. CDR3 DNA sequence: TGTGCCTGGAGTGTCTACTACGAGCAGTACTTC. Its protein product is CAWSVYYEQYF.

This chain connects TRBV6-1 to TRBJ2-5, with 7 positions matching TRBD1. The last part of the DNA fits TRBJ2-7 better; the J call may be wrong. Per the germline V gene, CDR1 is MNHNS and CDR2 is SASEGT. This CDR3 contains 15 residues. CDR3 sequence (DNA): TGTGCCAGCAGTGAAGGTAGAGGGGGCTTGTACGAGCAGTACTTC. It specifies CASSEGRGGLYEQYF.

The rearrangement uses TRBV7-9 and TRBJ2-7; 10 bases are a match to TRBD2. Germline V CDR1 and CDR2: SEHNR, FQNEAQ (reference sequence). With V trimmed by 0 bases and J by 3 bases, 2 bases remained unmatched. The CDR3 loop spans 15 amino acids. This chain's CDR3 is CASSLALAGSYEQYF. Written as DNA, the CDR3 is TGTGCCAGCAGCTTAGCACTAGCGGGAAGCTACGAGCAGTACTTC.

The V call is TRBV29-1, the J call TRBJ1-2, with 7 bases lining up with TRBD1. V gave up 4 bases and J gave up 2 bases; unmatched junction bases: 7. Germline CDR1 is SQVTM and CDR2 is ANQGSEA. The CDR3 consists of 14 residues. This chain's CDR3 is CSVGEDRWNYGYTF. The CDR3 DNA reads TGCAGCGTTGGCGAGGACAGGTGGAACTATGGCTACACCTTC.

The V call is TRBV19, the J call TRBJ1-5; TRBD1 matches at 11 bases. This CDR3 is 14 amino acids long. The trim removed 6 bases at V and 5 bases at J, leaving 3 bases unmatched. From germline, CDR1 is LNHDA and CDR2 SQIVND (reference sequence). The CDR3 sequence is CASRWTGGYQPQHF. In DNA, the CDR3 is TGTGCCAGTAGATGGACAGGGGGCTATCAGCCCCAGCATTTT.

This sequence joins TRBV5-1 and TRBJ2-2, with unresolved D. Trimming shortened V by 7 bases and J by 4 bases, and 11 bases separated the two germline ends. This CDR3 has 13 amino acids. The germline gives CDR1 SGHRS, CDR2 YFSETQ. CDR3 protein: CASSRYSTGELFF. In DNA form, the CDR3 reads TGCGCCAGCTCGAGATATTCCACCGGGGAGCTGTTTTTT.

The CDR3 bases are TGTGCCAGCATCCTTAACGCTGGCGGGCCTCAAGAGACCCAGTACTTC. Amino acids: CASILNAGGPQETQYF. The V gene is TRBV7-9, the J gene TRBJ2-5; D possibly corresponds to TRBD2 (5 bases). V was cut by 7 bases and J by 2 bases, with 20 bases left in between. Germline V CDR1 and CDR2: SEHNR, FQNEAQ (reference sequence). The CDR3 runs 16 residues.

The rearrangement uses TRBV18 and TRBJ1-5; TRBD1 matches 7 bases. Germline V gives CDR1 KGHSH, CDR2 LQKENI. Unmatched junction bases numbered 7, after V lost 2 bases and J lost 9 bases. The CDR3 spans 14 residues. The CDR3 sequence is CASSPETGTPPQHF. CDR3 DNA sequence: TGTGCCAGCTCACCAGAGACAGGGACCCCGCCCCAGCATTTT. Looking up the rest from reference TRBV18 and TRBJ1-5 gives the full variable domain: NAGVMQNPRHLVRRRGQEARLRCSPMKGHSHVYWYRQLPEEGLKFMVYLQKENIIDESGMPKERFSAEFPKEGPSILRIQQVVRGDSAAYFCASSPETGTPPQHFGDGTRLSIL.

This clone was observed a handful of times. The chain carries TRBV9 and TRBJ2-1; D may be TRBD1 (6 bases). Germline lookup yields CDR1 SGDLS and CDR2 YYNGEE. The CDR3 covers 15 residues. Trimming cost V 4 bases and J 5 bases, with 16 bases left between them. The CDR3 sequence is CASSLLWTANNEQFF. The CDR3 DNA reads TGTGCCAGCAGCCTCCTTTGGACAGCTAACAATGAGCAGTTCTTC.

V and J are TRBV5-6 and TRBJ1-2; no reliable D call. The germline V gene has CDR1 SGHDT and CDR2 YYEEEE. With 3 bases removed from V and 2 bases from J, the gap between germline ends came to 17 bases. The CDR3 length is 16 residues. This CDR3 reads CASSSYLLNRNYGYTF. The CDR3 nucleotides are TGTGCCAGCAGCTCCTACCTCCTTAACAGAAACTATGGCTACACCTTC.

V gene TRBV27 combines with J gene TRBJ1-6; D unresolved. Trimming pared 1 base from V and 10 bases from J, leaving 11 bases between. This CDR3 has 14 residues. CDR1 and CDR2 from the germline V gene are MNHEY and SMNVEV (reference sequence). CDR3 residues: CASSLFRVRSPLHF. The CDR3 coding sequence is TGTGCCAGCAGTTTATTTCGGGTGAGGTCACCCCTCCACTTT.